Each of the 20 T cell receptor beta chains below was sequenced from the same sample in a study of long-term antiretroviral therapy in people with HIV. The assay used was immunoSEQ (version v3.0), run at survey level. The protocol was immunoSEQ multiplex PCR, while the TCRdb copy is restricted to in-frame clones and leaves out a portion. The table lists over 15,000 clones, around three quarters of them singletons. The sample in question was unsorted PBMCs, obtained 2.2 years after starting antiretroviral therapy. The receptors shown here come from a man aged 50-59 years with HIV.

The gene calls are TRBV28 and TRBJ1-1; tentative D call: TRBD1 (6 bases). The CDR3 has 13 amino acids. Germline V gives CDR1 MDHEN, CDR2 SYDVKM. The V end lost 4 bases, the J end lost 5 bases, and 11 bases lay between the germline ends. The CDR3 protein is CASSYGGGTEAFF. The DNA of the CDR3 is TGTGCCAGCAGTTATGGGGGCGGTACTGAAGCTTTCTTT.

CDR3 sequence (DNA): TGTGCCAGCAGCCTCCAGCGGGGGGGCCGGGCCCAGTACTTC. This gives the protein CASSLQRGGRAQYF. V usage is TRBV7-2 and J usage is TRBJ2-5; 10 nucleotides match TRBD2. The length of the CDR3 is 14 residues. J was trimmed by 9 bases and V by 5 bases; bases with no gene match: 9. Germline V gene data show CDR1 as SGHTA and CDR2 as FQGNSA.

By share, this clone ranks as medium-sized. This sequence joins TRBV6-4 and TRBJ1-2; TRBD1 matches at 8 bases. Germline trimming cut 6 bases from V and 2 bases from J; bases unmatched to any gene: 2. The CDR3 consists of 13 residues. In germline, CDR1 is MRHNA, CDR2 SNTAGT. CDR3: CASSRDRNYGYTF. As DNA, the CDR3 is TGTGCCAGCAGCCGGGACAGGAACTATGGCTACACCTTC.

CDR3 in amino acids: CASSFNGLGANVLTF. CDR3 coding DNA: TGTGCCAGCAGTTTTAACGGGCTAGGGGCCAACGTCCTGACTTTC. The chain carries TRBV28 and TRBJ2-6; D gene ambiguous. V was cut by 3 bases and J by 4 bases, with 10 bases left in between. Germline-derived CDR1 and CDR2 are MDHEN and SYDVKM. The CDR3 spans 15 residues.

The J gene is TRBJ2-1, the V gene TRBV6-1; D is perhaps TRBD1 or TRBD2 (5 bases each). The germline V and J ends were trimmed by 5 bases and 0 bases, with 11 bases remaining between them. The CDR3 spans 15 residues. Germline V gives CDR1 MNHNS, CDR2 SASEGT. This CDR3 reads CASSKGSSSYNEQFF. The DNA for the CDR3 is TGTGCCAGCAGTAAGGGGAGCAGCTCCTACAATGAGCAGTTCTTC.

The V and J genes are TRBV7-2 and TRBJ2-7; no firm D call. Trimming took off 5 bases at V and 0 bases at J, with 14 bases between the two ends. The CDR3 is 15 amino acids. Germline CDR1 SGHTA, CDR2 FQGNSA. CDR3 protein: CASSIRTASSYEQYF. The CDR3 DNA reads TGTGCCAGCAGCATTAGGACCGCGAGCTCCTACGAGCAGTACTTC.

The chain joins TRBV10-3 to TRBJ1-3; no clear D. CDR1 is ENHRY, CDR2 SYGVKD, per germline. V shed 0 bases and J shed 0 bases, with 9 bases lying between them. The CDR3 contains 16 residues. The CDR3 reads CAISESGRNSGNTIYF. The DNA of the CDR3 is TGTGCCATCAGTGAGTCAGGCAGAAACTCTGGAAACACCATATATTTT.

V is TRBV28 and J is TRBJ1-4; the D is unclear. CDR1 and CDR2 from the germline V gene are MDHEN and SYDVKM. The CDR3 extends over 15 amino acids. V shed 6 bases and J shed 5 bases, with 16 bases lying between them. The CDR3 bases are TGTGCCAGCAGCCCCCAGCACACTAGAAATGAAAAACTGTTTTTT. Encoded protein: CASSPQHTRNEKLFF.

The V call is TRBV9, the J call TRBJ1-2, with a weak D call TRBD1 (5 bases). This CDR3 contains 14 residues. Germline V gene lookup returns CDR1 SGDLS and CDR2 YYNGEE. Trimming took 3 bases from V and 0 from J, leaving 9 bases between them. This CDR3 is CASSAGSPNYGYTF. The CDR3 region has the DNA TGTGCCAGCAGCGCAGGGAGTCCTAACTATGGCTACACCTTC. The whole variable domain, remainder taken from reference TRBV9 and TRBJ1-2, is DSGVTQTPKHLITATGQRVTLRCSPRSGDLSVYWYQQSLDQGLQFLIQYYNGEERAKGNILERFSAQQFPDLHSELNLSSLELGDSALYFCASSAGSPNYGYTFGSGTRLTVV.

This clone has more than one count but fewer than ten. The J gene is TRBJ1-1, the V gene TRBV7-9; D is possibly TRBD1 (5 bases). Germline values: CDR1 SEHNR, CDR2 FQNEAQ (reference sequence). Deletions cut 3 bases from V and 10 bases from J, with 18 bases between. The CDR3 has 14 residues. The CDR3 reads CASSLIDRGAGAFF. The CDR3 DNA is TGTGCCAGCAGCTTGATCGACCGGGGCGCCGGAGCTTTCTTT.

The CDR3 region is CASSRTRGPVGAGYGTGELFF. CDR3 DNA: TGTGCCAGCAGTCGCACCAGGGGTCCCGTGGGTGCGGGTTATGGGACCGGGGAGCTGTTTTTT. J is TRBJ2-2 and V is TRBV28, with D perhaps TRBD1 (6 bases). V lost 5 bases, J lost 5 bases, and 33 bases lay in between. The CDR3 runs to 21 residues. Germline CDR1 is MDHEN and CDR2 is SYDVKM.

The chain has TRBV4-3 and TRBJ2-5; D unresolved. The closer fit of TRBJ2-7 to the DNA end suggests the J call may be wrong. Germline-derived CDR1 and CDR2 are LGHNA and YSLEER. The CDR3 consists of 15 residues. Written as DNA, the CDR3 is TGCGCCAGCAGCCAAGTTGGCAGCCCCATCGACGAGCAGTACTTC. It codes for CASSQVGSPIDEQYF.

This clone was found a few times. V is TRBV5-1 and J is TRBJ1-2; D might be TRBD1 (6 bases). Per germline, CDR1 SGHRS and CDR2 YFSETQ. V lost 4 bases to trimming and J lost 10 bases, with 23 bases between them. The CDR3 runs to 15 residues. The CDR3 DNA is TGCGCCAGCAGCCTAGGAGGGACAAGGGCGCGAGTCTACACCTTC. It is translated as CASSLGGTRARVYTF.

This sequence joins TRBV19 and TRBJ2-2, with 9 bases matching TRBD1. The CDR3 loop spans 17 amino acids. The germline V gene encodes CDR1 LNHDA and CDR2 SQIVND (reference sequence). The V segment lost 2 bases and the J segment 4 bases; nucleotides outside the gene matches: 8. CDR3 in DNA: TGTGCCAGTAGTATAAGTAGGGGACAGGGAAGCACCGGGGAGCTGTTTTTT. As protein: CASSISRGQGSTGELFF.

CDR3 sequence: CASSSGTGGSGNEKLFF. CDR3 nucleotides: TGTGCCAGCTCATCCGGGACAGGGGGCTCTGGAAATGAAAAACTGTTTTTT. This chain links TRBV18 with TRBJ1-4; 12 bases match TRBD1. The V gene's germline CDR1 is KGHSH and CDR2 LQKENI. J lost 5 bases, V lost 5 bases, and 9 bases had no gene match. The CDR3 totals 17 residues.

This clone was seen once. The gene calls are TRBV6-5 and TRBJ1-2; D is unclear. Germline assignment: CDR1 MNHEY and CDR2 SVGAGI. V lost 4 bases and J lost 4, with 10 bases in between. The CDR3 has 13 amino acids. CDR3 sequence: CASSSPAPYGYTF. The CDR3 DNA is TGTGCCAGCAGTTCACCCGCCCCCTATGGCTACACCTTC.

The chain recombines TRBV5-6 with TRBJ2-7, with D possibly TRBD2 on 6 matching bases. Germline-derived CDR1 and CDR2 are SGHDT and YYEEEE. V lost 4 bases to trimming and J lost 4 bases, with 9 bases between them. This CDR3 contains 12 residues. DNA for the CDR3: TGTGCCAGCAGCCGGGACTCGTACGAGCAGTACTTC. It is translated as CASSRDSYEQYF.

The chain joins TRBV4-3 to TRBJ2-6; TRBD2 agrees at 7 bases. The J segment lost 0 bases and the V segment lost 0 bases, leaving 5 bases of the junction unmatched. The CDR3 has 18 residues. Germline V gives CDR1 LGHNA, CDR2 YSLEER. The CDR3 DNA is TGCGCCAGCAGCCAAGAGGGAGGGAGGGCCTCTGGGGCCAACGTCCTGACTTTC. It encodes CASSQEGGRASGANVLTF.

This chain connects TRBV9 to TRBJ2-1, with 7 bases fitting TRBD2. Germline trimming cut 4 bases from V and 2 bases from J; bases unmatched to any gene: 6. The CDR3 spans 15 residues. Germline values: CDR1 SGDLS, CDR2 YYNGEE. The CDR3 DNA is TGTGCCAGCAGCCCCCGGGGGGTCACCTACAATGAGCAGTTCTTC. It translates to CASSPRGVTYNEQFF.

This clone was seen just once. The CDR3 DNA is TGTGCCAGCAGTCCCCCAACGGCCCTATCAGGGACTGAAGCTTTCTTT. Protein sequence: CASSPPTALSGTEAFF. The chain couples TRBV6-6 to TRBJ1-1; D might be TRBD1 (5 bases). From germline, CDR1 is MNHNY and CDR2 SVGAGI (reference sequence). The CDR3 is 16 amino acids. V lost 5 bases and J 5 bases, leaving 21 bases between the germline ends.